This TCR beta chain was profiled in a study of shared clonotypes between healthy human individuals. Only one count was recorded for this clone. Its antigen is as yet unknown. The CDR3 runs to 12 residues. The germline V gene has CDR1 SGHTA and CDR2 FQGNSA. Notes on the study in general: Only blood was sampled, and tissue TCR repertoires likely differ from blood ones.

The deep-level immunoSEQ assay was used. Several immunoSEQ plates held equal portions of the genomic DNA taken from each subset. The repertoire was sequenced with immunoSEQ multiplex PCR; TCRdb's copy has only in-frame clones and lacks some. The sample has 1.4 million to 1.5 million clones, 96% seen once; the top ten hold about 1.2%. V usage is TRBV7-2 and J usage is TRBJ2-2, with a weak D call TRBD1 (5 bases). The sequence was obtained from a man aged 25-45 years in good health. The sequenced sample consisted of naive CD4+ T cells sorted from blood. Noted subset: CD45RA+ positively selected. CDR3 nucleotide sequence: TGTGGAGGTCAGGGGAACACCGGGGAGCTGTTTTTT. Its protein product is CGGQGNTGELFF.